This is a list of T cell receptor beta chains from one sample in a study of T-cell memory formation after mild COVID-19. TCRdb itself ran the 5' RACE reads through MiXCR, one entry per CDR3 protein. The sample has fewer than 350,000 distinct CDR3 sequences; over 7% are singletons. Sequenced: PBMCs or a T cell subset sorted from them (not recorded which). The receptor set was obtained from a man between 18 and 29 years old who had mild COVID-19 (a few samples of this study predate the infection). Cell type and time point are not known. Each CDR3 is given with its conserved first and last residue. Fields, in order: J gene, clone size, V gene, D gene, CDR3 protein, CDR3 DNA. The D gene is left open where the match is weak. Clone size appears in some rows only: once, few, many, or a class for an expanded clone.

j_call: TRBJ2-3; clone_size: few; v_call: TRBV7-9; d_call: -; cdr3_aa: CASSLEAEDTQYF; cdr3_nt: TGTGCCAGCAGCTTAGAGGCCGAGGATACGCAGTATTTT
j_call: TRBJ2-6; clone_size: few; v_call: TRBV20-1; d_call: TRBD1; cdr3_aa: CSVPGQTLSGANVLTF; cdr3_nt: TGCAGTGTTCCGGGACAGACTCTCTCTGGGGCCAACGTCCTGACTTTC
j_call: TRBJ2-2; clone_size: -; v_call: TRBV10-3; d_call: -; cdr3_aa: CAIKPGTGELFF; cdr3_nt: TGTGCCATCAAGCCGGGAACCGGGGAGCTGTTTTTT
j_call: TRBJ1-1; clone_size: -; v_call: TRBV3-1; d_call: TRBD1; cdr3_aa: CASSQTGGRTEAFF; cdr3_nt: TGTGCCAGCAGCCAAACAGGGGGCCGTACTGAAGCTTTCTTT
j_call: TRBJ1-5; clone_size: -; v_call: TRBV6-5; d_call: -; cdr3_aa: CASSYRRSNQPQHF; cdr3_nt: TGTGCCAGCAGTTACCGTCGGAGCAATCAGCCCCAGCATTTT
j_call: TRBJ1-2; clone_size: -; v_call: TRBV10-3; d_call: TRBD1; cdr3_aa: CAISSWDSGYTF; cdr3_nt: TGTGCCATCAGCTCGTGGGACAGCGGCTACACCTTC
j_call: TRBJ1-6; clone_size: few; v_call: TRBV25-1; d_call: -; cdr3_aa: CASNRQGTSSPLHF; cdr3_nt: TGTGCCAGCAATCGGCAGGGGACGAGCTCACCCCTCCACTTT
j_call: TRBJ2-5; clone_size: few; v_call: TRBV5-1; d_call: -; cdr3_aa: CASSPGSTQETQYF; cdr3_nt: TGCGCCAGCAGCCCAGGGAGTACCCAAGAGACCCAGTACTTC
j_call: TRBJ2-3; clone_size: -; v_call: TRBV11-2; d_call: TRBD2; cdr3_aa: CASAGEGTDTQYF; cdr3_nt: TGTGCCAGCGCGGGGGAGGGGACAGATACGCAGTATTTT
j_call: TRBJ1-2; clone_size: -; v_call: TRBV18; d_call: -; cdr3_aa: CASSPGPLNYGYTF; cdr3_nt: TGTGCCAGCTCACCCGGGCCCCTCAACTATGGCTACACCTTC
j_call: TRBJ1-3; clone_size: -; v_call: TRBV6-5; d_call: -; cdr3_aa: CASTSFGNTIYF; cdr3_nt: TGTGCCAGCACGAGTTTTGGAAACACCATATATTTT
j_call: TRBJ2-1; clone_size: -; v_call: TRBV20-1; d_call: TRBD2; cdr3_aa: CSATGLAGANNEQFF; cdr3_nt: TGCAGTGCTACCGGACTAGCGGGGGCCAACAATGAGCAGTTCTTC
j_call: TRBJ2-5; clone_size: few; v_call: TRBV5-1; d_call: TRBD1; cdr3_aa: CASSPGGSEETQYF; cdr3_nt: TGCGCCAGCAGCCCAGGGGGATCGGAAGAGACCCAGTACTTC
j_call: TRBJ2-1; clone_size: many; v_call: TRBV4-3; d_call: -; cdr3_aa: CASSQDNKYNEQFF; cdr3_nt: TGCGCCAGCAGCCAAGATAACAAATACAATGAGCAGTTCTTC
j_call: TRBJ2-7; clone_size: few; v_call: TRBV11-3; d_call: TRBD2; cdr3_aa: CASSLSGGKDEQYF; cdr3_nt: TGTGCCAGCAGCTTAAGCGGGGGAAAAGACGAGCAGTACTTC
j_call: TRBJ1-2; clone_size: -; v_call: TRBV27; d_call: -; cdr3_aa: CASSSGFGYTF; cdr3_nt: TGTGCCAGCAGTTCGGGGTTTGGCTACACCTTC
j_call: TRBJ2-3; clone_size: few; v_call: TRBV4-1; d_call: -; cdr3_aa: CASSHYRSTDTQYF; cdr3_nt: TGCGCCAGCAGCCACTACAGAAGCACAGATACGCAGTATTTT
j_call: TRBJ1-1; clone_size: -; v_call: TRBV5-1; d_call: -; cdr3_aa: CASSKTAGDGTEAFF; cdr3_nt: TGCGCCAGCAGCAAAACCGCAGGGGACGGCACTGAAGCTTTCTTT
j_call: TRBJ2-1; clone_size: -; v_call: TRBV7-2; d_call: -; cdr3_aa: CASSPPREEQFF; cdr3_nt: TGTGCCAGCAGCCCTCCTCGGGAAGAGCAGTTCTTC
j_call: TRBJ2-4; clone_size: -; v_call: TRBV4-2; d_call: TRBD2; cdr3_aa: CASSQEAWTSGFKNIQYF; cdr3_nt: TGTGCCAGCAGCCAAGAGGCCTGGACTAGCGGTTTCAAAAACATTCAGTACTTC
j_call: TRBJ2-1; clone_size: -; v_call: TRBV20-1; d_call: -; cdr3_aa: CSAGLSRVEQFF; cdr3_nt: TGCAGTGCTGGACTATCCCGTGTGGAGCAGTTCTTC
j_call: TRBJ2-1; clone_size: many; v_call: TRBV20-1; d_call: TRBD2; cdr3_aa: CSARDSSGAYNEQFF; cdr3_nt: TGCAGTGCTAGAGATTCTAGCGGAGCATACAATGAGCAGTTCTTC
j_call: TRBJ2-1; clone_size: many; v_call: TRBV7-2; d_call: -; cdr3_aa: CASRRTRLGNEQFF; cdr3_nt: TGTGCCAGCCGGCGAACTAGGCTCGGCAATGAGCAGTTCTTC
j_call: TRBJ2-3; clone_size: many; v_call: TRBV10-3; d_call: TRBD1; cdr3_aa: CAISGSPGTGGAADTQYF; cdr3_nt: TGTGCCATCAGTGGATCCCCCGGGACAGGGGGCGCGGCAGATACGCAGTATTTT
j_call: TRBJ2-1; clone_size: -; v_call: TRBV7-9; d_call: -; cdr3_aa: CASSPRDGVYNEQFF; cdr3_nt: TGTGCCAGCAGCCCGCGGGACGGAGTTTACAATGAGCAGTTCTTC
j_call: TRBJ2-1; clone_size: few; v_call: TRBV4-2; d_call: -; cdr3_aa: CASSQVTGNEQFF; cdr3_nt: TGTGCCAGCAGCCAAGTAACCGGGAATGAGCAGTTCTTC
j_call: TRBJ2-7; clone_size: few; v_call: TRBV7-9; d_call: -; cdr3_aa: CASSPAGWEQYF; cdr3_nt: TGTGCCAGCAGCCCCGCGGGATGGGAGCAGTACTTC
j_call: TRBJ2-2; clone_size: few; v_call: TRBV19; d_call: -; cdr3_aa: CASSSGQKLFPTGELFF; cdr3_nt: TGTGCCAGTAGTAGCGGACAGAAACTCTTTCCGACCGGGGAGCTGTTTTTT
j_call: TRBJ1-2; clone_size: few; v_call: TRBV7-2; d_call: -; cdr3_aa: CASSLVGGAVNYGYTF; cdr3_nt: TGTGCCAGCAGCTTAGTGGGGGGAGCAGTAAACTATGGCTACACCTTC
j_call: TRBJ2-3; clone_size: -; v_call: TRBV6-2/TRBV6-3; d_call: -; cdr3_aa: CASSYRARLYADTQYF; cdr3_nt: TGTGCCAGCAGTTACCGAGCCAGGCTATACGCCGATACGCAGTATTTT
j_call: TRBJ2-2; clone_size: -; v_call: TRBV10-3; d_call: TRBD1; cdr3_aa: CAISGQGAGELFF; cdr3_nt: TGTGCCATCAGTGGACAGGGCGCCGGGGAGCTGTTTTTT
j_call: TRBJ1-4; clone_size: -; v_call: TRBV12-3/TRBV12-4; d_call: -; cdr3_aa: CASSLKEGSSTNEKLFF; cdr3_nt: TGTGCCAGCAGTTTAAAAGAGGGGTCTTCAACTAATGAAAAACTGTTTTTT
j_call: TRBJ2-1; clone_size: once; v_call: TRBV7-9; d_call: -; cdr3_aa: CASSRSLGLTVYNEQFF; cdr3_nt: TGTGCCAGCAGCCGAAGCTTGGGACTCACCGTTTACAATGAGCAGTTCTTC
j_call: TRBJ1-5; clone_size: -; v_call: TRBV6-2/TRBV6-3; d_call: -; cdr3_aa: CASSEQVRGPQHF; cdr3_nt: TGTGCCAGCAGTGAACAGGTTCGTGGGCCCCAGCATTTT
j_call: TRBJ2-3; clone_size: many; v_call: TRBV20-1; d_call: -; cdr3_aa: CSALRTPHATDTQYF; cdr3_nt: TGCAGTGCCCTACGGACGCCACACGCAACAGATACGCAGTATTTT
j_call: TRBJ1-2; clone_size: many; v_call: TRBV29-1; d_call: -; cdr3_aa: CSVTLLARDYGYTF; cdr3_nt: TGCAGCGTTACTTTGTTGGCACGGGACTATGGCTACACCTTC
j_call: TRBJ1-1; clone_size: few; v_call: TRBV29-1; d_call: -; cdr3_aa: CSVILPYRGDTEAFF; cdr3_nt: TGCAGCGTGATCCTCCCATACCGAGGAGACACTGAAGCTTTCTTT
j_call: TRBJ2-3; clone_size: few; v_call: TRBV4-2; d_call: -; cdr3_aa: CASSQATGSSTDTQYF; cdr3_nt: TGTGCCAGCAGCCAAGCGACTGGAAGTAGCACAGATACGCAGTATTTT
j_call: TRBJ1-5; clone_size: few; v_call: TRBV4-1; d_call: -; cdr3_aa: CASSQVGQPISNQPQHF; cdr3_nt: TGCGCCAGCAGCCAAGTTGGGCAGCCCATTAGCAATCAGCCCCAGCATTTT
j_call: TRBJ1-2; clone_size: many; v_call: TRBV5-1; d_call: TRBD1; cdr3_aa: CASSPGQGGGYTF; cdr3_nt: TGCGCCAGCAGCCCGGGACAGGGTGGTGGCTACACCTTC
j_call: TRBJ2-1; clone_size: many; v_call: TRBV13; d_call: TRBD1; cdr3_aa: CASSLETGTGEKQFF; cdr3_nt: TGTGCCAGCAGCTTAGAAACCGGGACAGGGGAGAAGCAGTTCTTC
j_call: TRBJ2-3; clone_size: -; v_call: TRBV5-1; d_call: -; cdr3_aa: CASSLDPGGSSTDTQYF; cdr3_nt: TGCGCCAGCAGCTTGGATCCCGGTGGATCTAGCACAGATACGCAGTATTTT
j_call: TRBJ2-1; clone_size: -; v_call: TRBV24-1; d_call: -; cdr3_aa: CATSDPLGLQFF; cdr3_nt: TGTGCCACCAGTGATCCGCTGGGCCTCCAGTTCTTC
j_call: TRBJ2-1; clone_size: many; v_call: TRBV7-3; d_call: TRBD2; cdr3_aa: CASSFYKMTSGGADPEQFF; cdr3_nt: TGTGCCAGCAGCTTCTATAAGATGACTAGCGGGGGGGCGGATCCTGAGCAGTTCTTC
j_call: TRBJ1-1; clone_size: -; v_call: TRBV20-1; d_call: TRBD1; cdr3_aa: CSASLLAGQANTEAFF; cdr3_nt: TGCAGTGCTAGTCTTCTGGCGGGACAGGCGAACACTGAAGCTTTCTTT
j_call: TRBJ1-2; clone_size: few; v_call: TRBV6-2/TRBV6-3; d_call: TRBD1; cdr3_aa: CASSYSPGQGMASHGYTF; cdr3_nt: TGTGCCAGCAGTTACTCCCCGGGACAGGGGATGGCTTCACACGGCTACACCTTC
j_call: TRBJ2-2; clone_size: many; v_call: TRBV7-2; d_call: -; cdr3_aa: CASSSVNTGELFF; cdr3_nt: TGTGCCAGCAGCTCTGTGAACACCGGGGAGCTGTTTTTT